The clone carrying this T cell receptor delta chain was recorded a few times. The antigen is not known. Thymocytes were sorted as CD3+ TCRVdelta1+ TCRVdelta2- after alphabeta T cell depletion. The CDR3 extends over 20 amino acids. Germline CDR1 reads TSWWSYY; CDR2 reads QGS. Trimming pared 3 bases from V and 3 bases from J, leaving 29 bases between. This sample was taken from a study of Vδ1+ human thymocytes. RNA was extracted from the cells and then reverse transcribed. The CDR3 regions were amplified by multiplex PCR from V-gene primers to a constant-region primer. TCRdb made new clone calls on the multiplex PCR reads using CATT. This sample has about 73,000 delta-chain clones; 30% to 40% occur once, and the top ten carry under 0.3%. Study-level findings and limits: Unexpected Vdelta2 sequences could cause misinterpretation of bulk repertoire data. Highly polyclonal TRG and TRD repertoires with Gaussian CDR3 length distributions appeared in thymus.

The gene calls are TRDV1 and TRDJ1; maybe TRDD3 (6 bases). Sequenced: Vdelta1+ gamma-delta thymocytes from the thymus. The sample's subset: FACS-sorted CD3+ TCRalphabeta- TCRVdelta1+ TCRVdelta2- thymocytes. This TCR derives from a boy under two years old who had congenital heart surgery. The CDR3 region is CALGDRFLRSRAIRADKLIF. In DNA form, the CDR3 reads TGTGCTCTTGGGGACCGGTTTCTAAGGTCACGTGCGATACGCGCCGATAAACTCATCTTT.